This passage covers 29 T cell receptor beta chains from one sample sequenced in a study of PD-1 blockade in classical Hodgkin lymphoma. Profiling relied on immunoSEQ multiplex PCR, and the TCRdb table lists in-frame clones only, not all of them. The data contain about 90,000 clones, over 75% of them singletons. Time point noted: cycle 4 day 1 (C4D1), after less than 7 weeks of nivolumab. After autologous stem cell transplantation all patients relapsed, and prior brentuximab vedotin exposure differed between cohorts. The sample was peripheral blood mononuclear cells (PBMCs), taken before the fourth cycle of nivolumab. The receptors originated from a human donor with classical Hodgkin lymphoma.

The CDR3 region is CASRVSHTDTQYF. In DNA, the CDR3 is TGTGCCAGCAGGGTATCCCACACAGATACGCAGTATTTT. The chain couples TRBV6-5 to TRBJ2-3; D is ambiguous. V was clipped by 6 bases and J by 2 bases, with 9 bases between them. CDR1 is MNHEY and CDR2 is SVGAGI in the germline V gene. The CDR3 is made up of 13 amino acids.

This clone was recorded once. The chain carries TRBV5-6 and TRBJ1-5; TRBD1 agrees at 10 bases. The CDR3 has 17 residues. The germline V gene encodes CDR1 SGHDT and CDR2 YYEEEE. Trimming at V came to 0 bases and at J to 3 bases, leaving 6 bases not matched to a gene. DNA for the CDR3: TGTGCCAGCAGCTTGGGAACGGGACAGGGGAACAATCAGCCCCAGCATTTT. Translated, it gives CASSLGTGQGNNQPQHF. The whole variable domain, remainder taken from reference TRBV5-6 and TRBJ1-5, is DAGVTQSPTHLIKTRGQQVTLRCSPKSGHDTVSWYQQALGQGPQFIFQYYEEEERQRGNFPDRFSGHQFPNYSSELNVNALLLGDSALYLCASSLGTGQGNNQPQHFGDGTRLSIL.

V is TRBV6-5 and J is TRBJ1-2, with D uncertain. V was shortened by 8 bases and J by 4 bases, with 11 bases between the two germline ends. CDR1 is MNHEY, CDR2 SVGAGI, per germline. The CDR3 loop spans 12 amino acids. CDR3 DNA: TGTGCCAGCGCGGATACAGCCTATGGCTACACCTTC. It specifies CASADTAYGYTF.

The rearrangement uses TRBV27 and TRBJ2-7; no firm D call. Germline V lookup: CDR1 MNHEY, CDR2 SMNVEV (reference sequence). Trimming removed 3 bases at V and 2 bases at J, with 8 bases between. This CDR3 has 13 residues. CDR3: CASSFTATYEQYF. The CDR3 DNA reads TGTGCCAGCAGTTTCACAGCAACCTACGAGCAGTACTTC.

The chain combines TRBV7-6 with TRBJ1-6; no firm D call. Per the germline V gene, CDR1 is SGHVS and CDR2 is FNYEAQ. Trimming took 4 bases from V and 6 from J, leaving 10 bases between them. This CDR3 is 14 amino acids long. CDR3 protein: CASSSRDGNSPLHF. CDR3 coding DNA: TGTGCCAGCAGCTCCCGTGACGGTAATTCACCCCTCCACTTT.

The J gene is TRBJ2-6, the V gene TRBV2, with 9 bases fitting TRBD1. The CDR3 is made up of 15 amino acids. Germline V gives CDR1 SNHLY, CDR2 FYNNEI. Germline trimming cut 8 bases from V and 4 bases from J; bases unmatched to any gene: 6. This CDR3 is CASGTGMSGANVLTF. CDR3 nucleotide sequence: TGTGCCAGCGGGACAGGGATGTCCGGGGCCAACGTCCTGACTTTC.

The genes are TRBV30 and TRBJ1-2; no reliable D call. V gave up 1 base and J gave up 1 base, with 10 bases separating them. Germline V gives CDR1 GTSNPN, CDR2 SVGIG (reference sequence). The CDR3 is made up of 14 amino acids. The CDR3 reads CAWSEAGFNYGYTF. CDR3 DNA: TGTGCCTGGAGTGAGGCAGGTTTTAACTATGGCTACACCTTC.

This chain links TRBV19 with TRBJ2-3; D might be TRBD1 (6 bases). The CDR3 has 14 amino acids. Trimming left V 1 base short and J 1 base short, with 6 bases between. Looked up from germline, CDR1 is LNHDA and CDR2 is SQIVND (reference sequence). In DNA form, the CDR3 reads TGTGCCAGTAGTATAGGACAGGGCACAGATACGCAGTATTTT. Encoded protein: CASSIGQGTDTQYF.

This clone has more than one count but fewer than ten. This sequence joins TRBV7-7 and TRBJ2-5; 8 bases agree with TRBD1. The CDR3 contains 14 residues. Germline trimming cut 5 bases from V and 3 bases from J; bases unmatched to any gene: 5. Looked up from germline, CDR1 is SSHAT and CDR2 is FNYEAQ (reference sequence). The CDR3 nucleotides read TGTGCCAGCAGCGTTAACAGGGGGGAAGAGACCCAGTACTTC. Its translation: CASSVNRGEETQYF.

The chain carries TRBV7-6 and TRBJ2-7; 9 nucleotides agree with TRBD1. The CDR3 length is 15 residues. J lost 5 bases, V lost 5 bases, and 10 bases had no gene match. The germline CDR1 and CDR2 sequences are SGHVS and FNYEAQ. CDR3 residues: CASSPGQGNADEQYF. As DNA, the CDR3 is TGTGCCAGCAGCCCCGGACAGGGGAACGCAGACGAGCAGTACTTC.

This chain uses TRBV2 with TRBJ1-6; weak D call: TRBD1 (6 bases). V lost 6 bases, J lost 8 bases, and 14 bases lay in between. CDR3 length equals 14 residues. CDR1 and CDR2 (germline): SNHLY, FYNNEI. CDR3 loop: CASRDSGVYSPLHF. The CDR3 nucleotides are TGTGCCAGCAGGGACAGTGGAGTGTATTCACCCCTCCACTTT.

The rearrangement uses TRBV28 and TRBJ1-5; perhaps TRBD1 as D (6 bases). V was pared by 6 bases and J by 2 bases, with 14 bases between. The CDR3 is 15 residues long. Germline loops: CDR1 MDHEN, CDR2 SYDVKM. The CDR3 DNA follows: TGTGCCAGCAGCTTCGACAGGTTGGGCAATCAGCCCCAGCATTTT. Translating it yields CASSFDRLGNQPQHF.

The V call is TRBV6-5, the J call TRBJ1-3, with D hard to call. Per germline, CDR1 MNHEY and CDR2 SVGAGI. The CDR3 runs to 11 residues. Between the trimmed V and J ends, which lost 2 bases and 8 bases, there was a span of 4 bases. Written as DNA, the CDR3 is TGTGCCAGCAGTTACCGACACACCATATATTTT. Protein product: CASSYRHTIYF.

This CDR3 reads CASSPGTSQGEQYF. CDR3 bases: TGTGCCAGCAGCCCAGGGACTAGTCAAGGCGAGCAGTACTTC. V and J are TRBV11-3 and TRBJ2-7, with 8 bases lining up with TRBD2. This CDR3 region has 14 residues. V was clipped by 5 bases and J by 6 bases; unmatched bases: 9. CDR1 and CDR2 (germline): SGHNT, YENEEA.

The chain joins TRBV7-2 to TRBJ2-3; D possibly uses TRBD1 or TRBD2 (5 bases each). With 2 bases removed from V and 4 bases from J, the gap between germline ends came to 10 bases. The CDR3 is 14 residues long. Germline V gene lookup returns CDR1 SGHTA and CDR2 FQGNSA. As DNA, the CDR3 is TGTGCCAGCAGCTTAAATTCGGGACCAGATACGCAGTATTTT. This encodes CASSLNSGPDTQYF.

This chain connects TRBV10-3 to TRBJ2-7, with no clear D. The germline V gene has CDR1 ENHRY and CDR2 SYGVKD. There are 15 residues in the CDR3. The V end lost 2 bases, the J end lost 4 bases, and 15 bases lay between the germline ends. The CDR3 region is CAISEEVNSYYEQYF. CDR3 DNA sequence: TGTGCCATCAGTGAGGAGGTGAACAGCTATTACGAGCAGTACTTC.

This clone has only one observation. The V call is TRBV11-2, the J call TRBJ2-1; 12 bases align to TRBD1. CDR3 size: 15 residues. The trim removed 4 bases at V and 7 bases at J, leaving 5 bases unmatched. Germline values: CDR1 SGHAT, CDR2 FQNNGV. The CDR3 bases are TGTGCCAGCAGCTCGGGACAGGGGGCGAGGAATGAGCAGTTCTTC. Its protein is CASSSGQGARNEQFF.

The V gene is TRBV14, the J gene TRBJ2-3; 7 nucleotides match TRBD1. CDR1 SGHDN and CDR2 FVKESK come from the germline V gene. V lost 8 bases and J lost 4; bases outside the gene matches: 9. The CDR3 consists of 14 residues. The CDR3 sequence: CASLRQGRPDTQYF. CDR3 bases: TGTGCCAGCCTCCGACAGGGCCGCCCAGATACGCAGTATTTT.

Only a few counts were recorded for this clone. The V call is TRBV11-3, the J call TRBJ2-7; 7 bases align to TRBD2. This CDR3 has 13 residues. J was trimmed by 6 bases and V by 5 bases; bases with no gene match: 7. Germline CDR1 is SGHNT and CDR2 is YENEEA. CDR3 coding DNA: TGTGCCAGCAGCGTAAATCAGCGGGGCGAGCAGTACTTC. It yields the protein CASSVNQRGEQYF.

The rearrangement joins TRBV19 to TRBJ1-5; possibly TRBD1 for D (5 bases). The V and J ends lost 5 bases and 0 bases respectively, with 11 bases between them. This CDR3 contains 15 residues. Germline V gives CDR1 LNHDA, CDR2 SQIVND (reference sequence). CDR3 in DNA: TGTGCCAGTAGTGTCGGGGACTTTAGCAATCAGCCCCAGCATTTT. Its translation: CASSVGDFSNQPQHF.

V usage is TRBV5-4 and J usage is TRBJ2-3; 9 nucleotides agree with TRBD1. Trimming removed 0 bases from V and 1 base from J; junction bases left unmatched: 3. Germline CDR1 and CDR2: SGHNT and YYREEE (reference sequence). This CDR3 is 16 amino acids long. CDR3 amino acids: CASSLERDRGTDTQYF. CDR3 coding DNA: TGTGCCAGCAGCTTGGAAAGGGACAGGGGCACAGATACGCAGTATTTT.

CDR3 DNA: TGCGCCAGCAGCCAAGACCTGACAGGGGATGGCTACACCTTC. It is translated as CASSQDLTGDGYTF. This rearrangement joins TRBV4-3 to TRBJ1-2; 8 bases line up with TRBD1. V gave up 0 bases and J gave up 6 bases; unmatched junction bases: 3. Per germline, CDR1 LGHNA and CDR2 YSLEER. The CDR3 extends over 14 amino acids.

CDR3 bases: TGTGCCAGCAGCTACAGGACAGGCTCCCATGAAAAACTGTTTTTT. Its protein product is CASSYRTGSHEKLFF. J is TRBJ1-4 and V is TRBV7-8; 7 nucleotides line up with TRBD1. This CDR3 region has 15 residues. The germline gives CDR1 SGHVS, CDR2 FQNEAQ. The ends lost 4 bases at V and 6 bases at J; junction bases unmatched: 8.

The V gene is TRBV5-8, the J gene TRBJ1-6; 9 nucleotides agree with TRBD1. Germline V gene lookup returns CDR1 SGHTS and CDR2 YDEGEE. V was clipped by 2 bases and J by 7 bases; unmatched bases: 7. The CDR3 length is 16 residues. In DNA form, the CDR3 reads TGTGCCAGCAGCTTCCGGGACAGGGCAAGCAATTCACCCCTCCACTTT. Protein product: CASSFRDRASNSPLHF.

The chain couples TRBV11-3 to TRBJ1-3; D gene uncertain. Germline V lookup: CDR1 SGHNT, CDR2 YENEEA. This CDR3 has 14 amino acids. Between the trimmed V and J ends, which lost 1 base and 0 bases, there was a span of 4 bases. CDR3 in amino acids: CASSLGPSGNTIYF. The CDR3 DNA is TGTGCCAGCAGCTTAGGACCCTCTGGAAACACCATATATTTT. Filled out from reference TRBV11-3 and TRBJ1-3, the complete variable domain reads EAGVVQSPRYKIIEKKQPVAFWCNPISGHNTLYWYLQNLGQGPELLIRYENEEAVDDSQLPKDRFSAERLKGVDSTLKIQPAELGDSAVYLCASSLGPSGNTIYFGEGSWLTVV.

The chain uses TRBV6-5 and TRBJ2-5, with 12 bases aligning to TRBD2. The V segment lost 9 bases and the J segment 5 bases; nucleotides outside the gene matches: 4. Germline V gene lookup returns CDR1 MNHEY and CDR2 SVGAGI. The CDR3 is 13 residues long. The CDR3 DNA is TGTGCCAGTCGGACTAGCGGGGTGGAGACCCAGTACTTC. It yields the protein CASRTSGVETQYF.

V usage is TRBV7-2 and J usage is TRBJ2-3; TRBD2 might be the D (5 bases). The CDR3 loop spans 16 amino acids. The V gene's germline CDR1 is SGHTA and CDR2 FQGNSA. V dropped 1 base and J dropped 0 bases, with 11 bases sitting between them. CDR3 in DNA: TGTGCCAGCAGCTTAGAAGGTCGGGGTAGCACAGATACGCAGTATTTT. It encodes CASSLEGRGSTDTQYF.

This chain connects TRBV30 to TRBJ1-2, with D hard to call. Germline-derived CDR1 and CDR2 are GTSNPN and SVGIG (reference sequence). Trimming pared 5 bases from V and 8 bases from J, leaving 12 bases between. The CDR3 is 11 residues long. This CDR3 is CAWGPGRGYTF. As DNA, the CDR3 is TGTGCCTGGGGACCGGGCCGGGGCTACACCTTC.

This clone was seen a single time. The V and J genes are TRBV6-4 and TRBJ1-1, with D perhaps matching TRBD1 (5 bases). The V end lost 8 bases, the J end lost 4 bases, and 14 bases lay between the germline ends. Germline values: CDR1 MRHNA, CDR2 SNTAGT. This CDR3 spans 13 amino acids. The DNA for the CDR3 is TGTGCCAGCGGGGAGGGGTCGGGCACTGAAGCTTTCTTT. Translation gives CASGEGSGTEAFF.